These 15 T cell receptor beta chains originate from one sample sequenced in a study of cytomegalovirus exposure and HLA in healthy donors. PCR involved 60 Vbeta and 13 Jbeta primers. Clones were read by immunoSEQ multiplex PCR, and TCRdb kept only the in-frame ones, dropping some. The repertoire holds roughly 180,000 clones, with 84% as singletons. Sequencing was performed on PBMCs. Receptors originate from a man aged 30 to 39 in good health and CMV-seronegative.

The V call is TRBV7-3, the J call TRBJ2-7; 8 bases agree with TRBD2. Germline loops: CDR1 SGHTA, CDR2 FQGTGA. The CDR3 runs to 15 residues. J was trimmed by 2 bases and V by 0 bases; bases with no gene match: 3. The DNA of the CDR3 is TGTGCCAGCAGCTTAACAAGCGGGAGCACCTACGAGCAGTACTTC. Amino acid sequence: CASSLTSGSTYEQYF.

As to this clone: The identical CDR3 is also encoded by other nucleotide sequences in the sample. V is TRBV5-1 and J is TRBJ2-7; D might be TRBD1 (7 bases). The CDR3 length is 14 residues. The germline V gene encodes CDR1 SGHRS and CDR2 YFSETQ. V lost 1 base and J lost 4, with 12 bases in between. The CDR3 DNA reads as TGCGCCAGCAGCTTGACAGGGGACTCGTACGAGCAGTACTTC. As protein: CASSLTGDSYEQYF.

CDR3 residues: CASPKGETQYF. CDR3 DNA sequence: TGCGCCAGCCCCAAGGGGGAGACCCAGTACTTC. The chain is built from TRBV10-1 and TRBJ2-5, with D maybe TRBD1 (5 bases). Germline V gives CDR1 WNHNN, CDR2 SYGVQD (reference sequence). Trimming took 8 bases from V and 5 from J, leaving 9 bases between them. This CDR3 region has 11 residues.

V usage is TRBV11-1 and J usage is TRBJ2-3, with D perhaps matching TRBD2 (6 bases). This CDR3 region has 17 residues. The germline CDR1 and CDR2 sequences are SGHAT and FQDESV (reference sequence). Deletions cut 5 bases from V and 2 bases from J, with 20 bases between. In DNA, the CDR3 is TGTGCCAGCAGCAGCGTGGGGATGGGGGACTTCACAGATACGCAGTATTTT. This gives the protein CASSSVGMGDFTDTQYF.

This rearrangement joins TRBV6-1 to TRBJ1-6; 8 nucleotides match TRBD1. This CDR3 is 16 amino acids long. V trimming: 2 bases; J trimming: 4 bases; junction bases outside the gene matches: 4. Germline V lookup: CDR1 MNHNS, CDR2 SASEGT. The CDR3 protein is CASSEYRGIYNSPLHF. As DNA, the CDR3 is TGTGCCAGCAGTGAATACAGGGGGATTTATAATTCACCCCTCCACTTT.

The chain combines TRBV7-9 with TRBJ2-7; 8 bases match TRBD2. The CDR3 totals 15 residues. Germline-derived CDR1 and CDR2 are SEHNR and FQNEAQ (reference sequence). Trimming removed 2 bases from V and 1 base from J; junction bases left unmatched: 4. In DNA, the CDR3 is TGTGCCAGCAGCTTATTCCGGGAGGGTTCCTACGAGCAGTACTTC. The encoded protein is CASSLFREGSYEQYF.

The chain couples TRBV4-2 to TRBJ1-2; tentative D call: TRBD1 (6 bases). The length of the CDR3 is 14 residues. CDR1 is LGHNA and CDR2 is YNFKEQ in the germline V gene. The V gene lost 0 bases and the J gene lost 5 bases, with 10 bases spanning the gap. CDR3 residues: CASSQEDSRYGYTF. CDR3 sequence (DNA): TGTGCCAGCAGCCAAGAGGACAGTAGGTATGGCTACACCTTC.

The rearrangement uses TRBV5-1 and TRBJ2-1, with 7 bases aligning to TRBD1. The CDR3 loop spans 16 amino acids. Germline CDR1 is SGHRS and CDR2 is YFSETQ. J lost 8 bases, V lost 4 bases, and 15 bases had no gene match. CDR3 coding DNA: TGCGCCAGCAGCCACCGTGGACAGGAAAGAAGCGATGAGCAGTTCTTC. It is translated as CASSHRGQERSDEQFF.

The table lists this clone with a few counts. V and J are TRBV2 and TRBJ1-4; 9 nucleotides agree with TRBD1. CDR3 length: 12 amino acids. V lost 8 bases, J lost 11 bases, and 6 bases stayed unmatched. CDR1 SNHLY and CDR2 FYNNEI come from the germline V gene. The CDR3: CASAGTGKKLFF. In DNA form, the CDR3 reads TGTGCCAGCGCAGGGACAGGGAAGAAACTGTTTTTT.

This clone has only one observation. The gene calls are TRBV14 and TRBJ2-7; 9 nucleotides line up with TRBD2. V lost 6 bases and J lost 6; bases outside the gene matches: 6. CDR3 size: 13 residues. Germline-derived CDR1 and CDR2 are SGHDN and FVKESK. CDR3 region: CASSSGGFVEQYF. The CDR3 coding sequence is TGTGCCAGCAGTAGCGGGGGTTTCGTCGAGCAGTACTTC. The full variable domain, completed using reference TRBV14 and TRBJ2-7, is EAGVTQFPSHSVIEKGQTVTLRCDPISGHDNLYWYRRVMGKEIKFLLHFVKESKQDESGMPNNRFLAERTGGTYSTLKVQPAELEDSGVYFCASSSGGFVEQYFGPGTRLTVT.

The chain uses TRBV7-9 and TRBJ2-3; TRBD2 might be the D (6 bases). The CDR3 length is 18 residues. Germline assignment: CDR1 SEHNR and CDR2 FQNEAQ (reference sequence). The ends were cut back, 0 bases at V and 2 bases at J, with 18 bases in the middle. CDR3 region: CASSLAPGWGVNTDTQYF. The DNA of the CDR3 is TGTGCCAGCAGCTTAGCGCCGGGGTGGGGGGTGAACACAGATACGCAGTATTTT.

J is TRBJ1-2 and V is TRBV4-1; D is possibly TRBD1 (5 bases). The V gene lost 0 bases and the J gene lost 0 bases, with 11 bases spanning the gap. In germline, CDR1 is MGHRA, CDR2 YSYEKL. The CDR3 is 16 residues long. CDR3 in amino acids: CASSQDETVANYGYTF. CDR3 coding DNA: TGCGCCAGCAGCCAAGACGAGACAGTAGCTAACTATGGCTACACCTTC.

This chain uses TRBV7-6 with TRBJ2-3; possible D gene TRBD2, 5 bases. The CDR3 totals 12 residues. Germline CDR1 reads SGHVS; CDR2 reads FNYEAQ. Trimming took off 6 bases at V and 5 bases at J, with 9 bases between the two ends. Here the CDR3 DNA reads TGTGCCAGCAGACAAGAGGGAGATACGCAGTATTTT. Translating gives CASRQEGDTQYF.

The chain has TRBV10-3 and TRBJ1-1; 10 bases are a match to TRBD1. The CDR3 extends over 13 amino acids. Germline CDR1 reads ENHRY; CDR2 reads SYGVKD. Unmatched junction bases numbered 8, after V lost 11 bases and J lost 5 bases. CDR3 amino acids: CAARQGAETEAFF. CDR3 DNA: TGTGCCGCGAGACAGGGGGCGGAAACTGAAGCTTTCTTT.

V usage is TRBV13 and J usage is TRBJ2-7; 13 bases agree with TRBD2. Germline V gene data show CDR1 as PRHDT and CDR2 as FYEKMQ (reference sequence). This CDR3 contains 15 residues. The V gene end was trimmed by 5 bases and the J gene end by 5 bases; junction bases not matched to a gene: 6. The CDR3 coding sequence is TGTGCCAGCAGCGCTACCGGACTAGCGGGAGACGAGCAGTACTTC. Protein sequence: CASSATGLAGDEQYF.